The source of this T cell receptor (beta chain) is a study of blood T cell repertoires in COVID-19. Enrolment of Seattle patients took place during active infection, and they were followed longitudinally. How the authors handled the data: Researchers report that nucleated cell counts were estimated from reference gene primer amplification. The assay was immunoSEQ multiplex PCR, and TCRdb's table has in-frame clones only and misses some. V and J calls and clone size follow that table, whereas D and trimming were derived from the DNA. Of roughly 200,000 clones listed, more than 85% are singletons. Germline values: CDR1 MDHEN, CDR2 SYDVKM. The CDR3 extends over 13 amino acids. Trimming pared 1 base from V and 6 bases from J, leaving 6 bases between.

The chain is built from TRBV28 and TRBJ1-4, with a tentative D call TRBD1 (5 bases). The receptor was isolated from a woman aged 50 to 60 with COVID-19, enrolled during active disease. Sequenced: peripheral blood. The CDR3 here is CASSLSRDEKLFF. The CDR3 nucleotides read TGTGCCAGCAGTTTATCCAGGGATGAAAAACTGTTTTTT.